This T cell receptor beta chain stems from a study of vaccination effects on CD4 cells after COVID-19. Germline CDR1 and CDR2: SGHTA and FQGTGA. V trimming: 5 bases; J trimming: 1 base; junction bases outside the gene matches: 8. The CDR3 is 17 amino acids. In regard to this clone: Its antigen is unknown.

Sequenced by immunoSEQ multiplex PCR; TCRdb stores in-frame clones only, minus some. This sample has 55,000 to 75,000 clones; 65% to 85% occur once, and the top ten carry 2.8%. Before any sequencing was done, the ViraFEST assay used viral peptide pools to expand antigen-specific CD4+ T cells. Culturing for approximately 10 days preceded CD4+ T cell isolation. Recipients of the vaccine had no prior SARS-CoV-2 infection and negative nucleocapsid antibodies. Half the medium was replaced with IL-2 medium on days 3 and 7. Here the sequenced sample was CD4+ T cells from PBMCs cultured with HCoV-NL63 spike peptides, taken before COVID-19 vaccination. The genes are TRBV7-3 and TRBJ2-1; 10 bases map to TRBD2. The receptor was isolated from a human donor who received a COVID-19 vaccine. The CDR3 sequence: CASSTRTSGQSYNEQFF. CDR3 nucleotides: TGTGCCAGCAGCACCCGGACTAGCGGTCAATCCTACAATGAGCAGTTCTTC.